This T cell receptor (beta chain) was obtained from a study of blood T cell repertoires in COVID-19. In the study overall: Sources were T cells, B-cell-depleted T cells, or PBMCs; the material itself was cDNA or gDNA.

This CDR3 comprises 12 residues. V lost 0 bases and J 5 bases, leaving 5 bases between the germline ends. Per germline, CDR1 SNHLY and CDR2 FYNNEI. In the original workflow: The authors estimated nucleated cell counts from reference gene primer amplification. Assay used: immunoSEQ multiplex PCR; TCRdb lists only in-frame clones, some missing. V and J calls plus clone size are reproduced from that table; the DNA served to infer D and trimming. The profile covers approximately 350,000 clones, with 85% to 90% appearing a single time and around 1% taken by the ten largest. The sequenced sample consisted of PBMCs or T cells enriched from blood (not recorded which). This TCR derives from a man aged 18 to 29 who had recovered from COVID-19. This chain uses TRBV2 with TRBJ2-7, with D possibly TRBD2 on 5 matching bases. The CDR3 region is CASSEASDEQYF. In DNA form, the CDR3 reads TGTGCCAGCAGTGAAGCTAGCGACGAGCAGTACTTC.